The text below deals with one T cell receptor beta chain. The V and J ends lost 2 bases and 2 bases respectively, with 10 bases between them. The CDR3 contains 15 residues. Germline CDR1 SGHNT, CDR2 YENEEA. Profiling relied on immunoSEQ multiplex PCR, and the TCRdb table lists in-frame clones only, not all of them. Of around 250,000 clones in the sample, roughly 84% were seen once. This entry comes from a study of blood T cell repertoires in COVID-19. Study-wide context: Specimens from acute and convalescent COVID-19 originated in the United States, Italy and Spain. Sample material is recorded as cDNA or gDNA derived from T cells, B-cell-depleted T cells, or PBMCs.

V gene TRBV11-3 combines with J gene TRBJ2-1; no firm D call. This TCR was sampled from a woman between 40 and 55 years old who had recovered from COVID-19. Sequences were obtained from peripheral blood. The CDR3: CASSLSPTPYNEQFF. The CDR3 DNA follows: TGTGCCAGCAGCTTATCCCCAACACCCTACAATGAGCAGTTCTTC.